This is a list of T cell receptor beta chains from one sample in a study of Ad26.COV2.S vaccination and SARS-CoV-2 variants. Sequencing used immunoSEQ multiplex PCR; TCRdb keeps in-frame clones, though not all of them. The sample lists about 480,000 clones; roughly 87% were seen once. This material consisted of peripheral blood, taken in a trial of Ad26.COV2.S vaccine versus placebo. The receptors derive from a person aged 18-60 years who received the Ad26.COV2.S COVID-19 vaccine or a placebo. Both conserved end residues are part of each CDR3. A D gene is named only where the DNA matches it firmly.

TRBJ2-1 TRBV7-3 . CASSPLASSYNEQFF
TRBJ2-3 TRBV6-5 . CASTTGTTDTQYF
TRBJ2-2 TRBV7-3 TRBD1 CASSSTGANTGELFF
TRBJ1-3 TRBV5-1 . CASSLDALSTGNTIYF
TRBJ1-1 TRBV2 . CASSDKQGTNTEAFF
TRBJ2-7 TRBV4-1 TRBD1 CASSQEQGAYEQYF
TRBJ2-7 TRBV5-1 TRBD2 CASSLGTSGDEQYF
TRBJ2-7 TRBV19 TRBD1 CASSSAGTGVHEQYF
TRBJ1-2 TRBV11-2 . CASSLDRRTVIYGYTF
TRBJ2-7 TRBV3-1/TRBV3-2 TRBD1 CASSRRDSAYEQYF
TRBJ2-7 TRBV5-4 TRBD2 CASSFIQLAAHEQYF
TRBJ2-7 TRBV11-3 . CASSPGGSYEQYF
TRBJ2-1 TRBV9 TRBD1 CASSVTGTGSDEQFF